This passage covers 30 T cell receptor beta chains from one sample sequenced in a study of blood T cell repertoires in COVID-19. This table comes from immunoSEQ multiplex PCR, and its TCRdb copy is limited to in-frame clones, with some not included. The sample contains about 68,000 clones, over 75% of which appear only once. Sequenced: peripheral blood. Receptors were obtained from a man between 40 and 49 years old with COVID-19, enrolled during active disease.

This clone was recorded only once. The rearrangement links TRBV6-1 to TRBJ1-5, with a weak D call TRBD1 (6 bases). The length of the CDR3 is 15 residues. Germline V CDR1 and CDR2: MNHNS, SASEGT. V was trimmed by 2 bases and J by 7 bases, leaving 15 bases between them. The DNA of the CDR3 is TGTGCCAGCAGTGAACAGGGGATTCTTGGGCAGCCCCAGCATTTT. Translated: CASSEQGILGQPQHF.

V usage is TRBV12-2 and J usage is TRBJ1-5. TRBV12-2 is noted as a pseudogene. This CDR3 is 14 amino acids long. The CDR3 region has the DNA TGTGCAAGTCGCTTAGGAGGGAGCAATCAGCCCCAGCATTTT. It translates to CASRLGGSNQPQHF.

This sequence joins TRBV30 and TRBJ2-7, with D possibly TRBD2 on 5 matching bases. The V end lost 3 bases, the J end lost 0 bases, and 6 bases lay between the germline ends. The CDR3 is 12 amino acids. CDR1 and CDR2 (germline): GTSNPN, SVGIG (reference sequence). The CDR3 bases are TGTGCCTGGAGACGGGACTCCTACGAGCAGTACTTC. Translating it yields CAWRRDSYEQYF.

As DNA, the CDR3 is TGTGCCAGCAGTGACGCCGGGACAGGGTATGAGCAGTTCTTC. The encoded protein is CASSDAGTGYEQFF. The J gene is TRBJ2-1, the V gene TRBV6-4, with 9 positions matching TRBD1. Germline V lookup: CDR1 MRHNA, CDR2 SNTAGT. Trimming cost V 2 bases and J 8 bases; bases outside gene matches: 4. The CDR3 is made up of 14 amino acids.

The gene calls are TRBV30 and TRBJ1-6; D is unresolved. Trimming left V 3 bases short and J 0 bases short, with 12 bases between. The CDR3 is 16 amino acids. Per the germline V gene, CDR1 is GTSNPN and CDR2 is SVGIG (reference sequence). The CDR3 spells CAWSNQGSSYNSPLHF. CDR3 sequence (DNA): TGTGCCTGGAGCAACCAAGGGAGCTCCTATAATTCACCCCTCCACTTT.

This CDR3 reads CASSLGGEVYGYTF. Here the CDR3 DNA reads TGTGCCAGCAGTTTAGGAGGGGAGGTCTATGGCTACACCTTC. This chain uses TRBV28 with TRBJ1-2; TRBD1 might be the D (5 bases). Germline assignment: CDR1 MDHEN and CDR2 SYDVKM. The CDR3 has 14 amino acids. The germline V and J ends were trimmed by 2 bases and 4 bases, with 11 bases remaining between them.

This rearrangement joins TRBV7-8 to TRBJ2-1, with TRBD2 matching 7 bases. Trimming at V came to 0 bases and at J to 0 bases, leaving 8 bases not matched to a gene. The CDR3 is 18 amino acids. Germline CDR1 and CDR2: SGHVS and FQNEAQ. Here the CDR3 reads CASSLALVRGDSYNEQFF. DNA for the CDR3: TGTGCCAGCAGCTTAGCGCTCGTCCGGGGGGACTCCTACAATGAGCAGTTCTTC.

The V gene is TRBV6-6, the J gene TRBJ1-1, with D maybe TRBD1 (5 bases). V gave up 2 bases and J gave up 8 bases, with 21 bases separating them. The germline V gene has CDR1 MNHNY and CDR2 SVGAGI (reference sequence). The CDR3 extends over 16 amino acids. CDR3 sequence: CASSYDLGAGSPEAFF. The CDR3, as DNA: TGTGCCAGCAGTTACGATCTTGGGGCAGGGTCCCCCGAAGCTTTCTTT.

This clone was picked up one time. V gene TRBV18 combines with J gene TRBJ1-4; D is unresolved. The ends were cut back, 3 bases at V and 0 bases at J, with 8 bases in the middle. The CDR3 is 15 residues long. Germline CDR1 is KGHSH and CDR2 is LQKENI. CDR3 bases: TGTGCCAGCTCACCGGACTCCGCAACTAATGAAAAACTGTTTTTT. It specifies CASSPDSATNEKLFF.

DNA of the CDR3: TGCAGCGTGGAACGCTACAATGAGCAGTTCTTC. This translates into CSVERYNEQFF. The chain is built from TRBV29-1 and TRBJ2-1; no reliable D call. The CDR3 is 11 residues long. V was clipped by 6 bases and J by 3 bases, with 6 bases between them. CDR1 SQVTM and CDR2 ANQGSEA come from the germline V gene.

The CDR3 here is CASSRETGNYQPQHF. For the CDR3, the DNA is TGTGCCAGCAGCCGGGAGACAGGGAATTATCAGCCCCAGCATTTT. The chain is built from TRBV7-8 and TRBJ1-5; 7 nucleotides agree with TRBD1. J gave up 5 bases and V 5 bases, and 9 bases lay outside the gene matches. This CDR3 spans 15 amino acids. CDR1 is SGHVS, CDR2 FQNEAQ, per germline.

The gene calls are TRBV5-1 and TRBJ2-7; TRBD2 matches 9 bases. Germline values: CDR1 SGHRS, CDR2 YFSETQ. Trimming at V came to 7 bases and at J to 1 base, leaving 3 bases not matched to a gene. This CDR3 has 13 residues. CDR3 DNA: TGCGCCAGCCGCACTAGCGGGTCCTACGAGCAGTACTTC. This encodes CASRTSGSYEQYF. The entire variable domain, with the rest obtained from reference TRBV5-1 and TRBJ2-7, is as follows: KAGVTQTPRYLIKTRGQQVTLSCSPISGHRSVSWYQQTPGQGLQFLFEYFSETQRNKGNFPGRFSGRQFSNSRSEMNVSTLELGDSALYLCASRTSGSYEQYFGPGTRLTVT.

The chain employs TRBV11-2 and TRBJ2-6; no reliable D call. Per the germline V gene, CDR1 is SGHAT and CDR2 is FQNNGV. The CDR3 loop spans 17 amino acids. Trimming pared 5 bases from V and 0 bases from J, leaving 14 bases between. The DNA for the CDR3 is TGTGCCAGCAGCGTATCAGTCTCATCCTCTGGGGCCAACGTCCTGACTTTC. Amino acids: CASSVSVSSSGANVLTF.

The CDR3 coding sequence is TGTGCCAGCAGCCAAGGGTTGGGCACCGAGCAGTACTTC. Its protein is CASSQGLGTEQYF. The chain uses TRBV14 and TRBJ2-7; D call uncertain. V lost 1 base and J lost 6, with 10 bases in between. The CDR3 contains 13 residues. Looked up from germline, CDR1 is SGHDN and CDR2 is FVKESK.

This chain uses TRBV12-3 or TRBV12-4 with TRBJ2-1; perhaps TRBD2 as D (6 bases). The V gene lost 4 bases and the J gene lost 9 bases, with 10 bases spanning the gap. The CDR3 extends over 12 amino acids. CDR3 loop: CASSYGRGEQFF. The CDR3 DNA follows: TGTGCCAGCAGTTACGGGAGAGGTGAGCAGTTCTTC.

The gene calls are TRBV30 and TRBJ2-5; tentatively, D is TRBD1 (5 bases). The CDR3 has 13 amino acids. Germline-derived CDR1 and CDR2 are GTSNPN and SVGIG (reference sequence). The V end was cut by 0 bases, the J end by 2 bases, with 7 bases between. Written as DNA, the CDR3 is TGTGCCTGGAGTGTGGGGCAGCAAGAGACCCAGTACTTC. This gives the protein CAWSVGQQETQYF.

This clone has only one observation. CDR3 bases: TGTGCCAGCAGTTTTAGGACTAACTCCTACGAGCAGTACTTC. This encodes CASSFRTNSYEQYF. This chain joins TRBV6-5 and TRBJ2-7, with a weak D call TRBD2 (6 bases). This CDR3 has 14 amino acids. The ends were cut back, 4 bases at V and 0 bases at J, with 10 bases in the middle. Germline V lookup: CDR1 MNHEY, CDR2 SVGAGI.

The chain is built from TRBV3-1 (or the pseudogene TRBV3-2) and TRBJ1-4; D is possibly TRBD1 (5 bases). This CDR3 is 15 amino acids long. V was trimmed by 1 base and J by 7 bases, leaving 13 bases between them. CDR1 and CDR2 (germline): LGHDT, YNNKEL (reference sequence). The CDR3 DNA reads as TGTGCCAGCAGCCAAGGGGCCGGGGGGACTGAAAAACTGTTTTTT. Its translation is CASSQGAGGTEKLFF.

The chain employs TRBV16 and TRBJ2-3, with 7 bases identical to TRBD1. The length of the CDR3 is 14 residues. V shed 5 bases, J shed 10 bases, and the junction held 12 bases outside the gene matches. The V gene's germline CDR1 is KGHSY and CDR2 FQNENV. CDR3 coding DNA: TGTGCCAGCAGCACTGGGACAGCCGATATAGCGCAGTATTTT. This codes for CASSTGTADIAQYF.

The V gene is TRBV5-6, the J gene TRBJ1-4, with D hard to call. V dropped 0 bases and J dropped 8 bases, with 11 bases sitting between them. Germline V gene sequence: CDR1 SGHDT, CDR2 YYEEEE. This CDR3 region has 14 residues. The CDR3 loop is CASSLEAGYEKLFF. As DNA, the CDR3 is TGTGCCAGCAGCTTGGAAGCGGGGTACGAAAAACTGTTTTTT.

This chain uses TRBV12-3 or TRBV12-4 with TRBJ2-7, with D perhaps matching TRBD1 (6 bases). This CDR3 contains 12 residues. The germline V and J ends were trimmed by 6 bases and 6 bases, with 12 bases remaining between them. In DNA, the CDR3 is TGTGCCAGCAGGAGACAGGAATTCGAGCAGTACTTC. It is translated as CASRRQEFEQYF.

This chain's CDR3 is CASTPTLTGRISYEQYF. In nucleotides, the CDR3 is TGTGCCAGCACCCCAACCCTGACAGGGAGAATCTCCTACGAGCAGTACTTC. The chain is built from TRBV21-1 and TRBJ2-7; the D call TRBD1 from the table was never checked on the DNA. TRBV21-1 constitutes a pseudogene. The CDR3 sequence is 17 residues long.

The chain couples TRBV7-3 to TRBJ1-1; no clear D. Germline V lookup: CDR1 SGHTA, CDR2 FQGTGA. The germline V and J ends were trimmed by 4 bases and 5 bases, with 11 bases remaining between them. The CDR3 covers 13 residues. The CDR3 loop reads CASSSTYVTEAFF. The CDR3 DNA reads as TGTGCCAGCAGCTCCACTTACGTGACTGAAGCTTTCTTT.

The chain combines TRBV4-2 with TRBJ1-5, with 7 bases lining up with TRBD1. The CDR3 has 16 residues. Germline assignment: CDR1 LGHNA and CDR2 YNFKEQ. V lost 3 bases to trimming and J lost 4 bases; unmatched junction nucleotides: 9. Here the CDR3 reads CASSQEPNRGNQPQHF. The CDR3, as DNA: TGTGCCAGCAGCCAGGAGCCCAACAGGGGAAATCAGCCCCAGCATTTT.

V usage is TRBV3-1 (or the pseudogene TRBV3-2) and J usage is TRBJ1-2; D is uncertain. The CDR3 consists of 12 residues. Germline V gives CDR1 LGHDT, CDR2 YNNKEL (reference sequence). Trimming stripped 3 bases from V and 5 bases from J, with 7 bases between. The CDR3: CASSHAGYGYTF. The CDR3 DNA sequence: TGTGCCAGCAGCCACGCGGGGTATGGCTACACCTTC.

The rearrangement joins TRBV11-1 to TRBJ1-4; 11 nucleotides match TRBD1. The CDR3 is 14 residues long. Trimming removed 5 bases from V and 7 bases from J; junction bases left unmatched: 3. Per germline, CDR1 SGHAT and CDR2 FQDESV (reference sequence). The CDR3 protein is CASSLGTGGEKLFF. As DNA, the CDR3 is TGTGCCAGCAGCCTTGGGACAGGGGGTGAAAAACTGTTTTTT.

This chain connects TRBV6-1 to TRBJ1-5; D ambiguous. In germline, CDR1 is MNHNS, CDR2 SASEGT. With 2 bases removed from V and 5 bases from J, the gap between germline ends came to 10 bases. The CDR3 has 14 amino acids. CDR3 nucleotides: TGTGCCAGCAGTGAACCACGGGAGGATCAGCCCCAGCATTTT. The encoded protein is CASSEPREDQPQHF.

The chain links TRBV5-1 to TRBJ2-1; 12 bases fit TRBD2. The V gene's germline CDR1 is SGHRS and CDR2 YFSETQ. The CDR3 loop spans 16 amino acids. Losses at the gene ends were 4 bases for V and 7 bases for J; bases not matched to a gene: 9. This CDR3 is CASSGNGLAGRNEQFF. CDR3 DNA: TGCGCCAGCAGCGGAAACGGACTAGCGGGGAGAAATGAGCAGTTCTTC.

CDR3 loop: CASRLGTEPQPQHF. In nucleotides, the CDR3 is TGTGCCAGCAGACTCGGGACAGAGCCACAGCCCCAGCATTTT. J is TRBJ1-5 and V is TRBV28; the match to TRBD1 covers 7 bases. The V gene end was trimmed by 6 bases and the J gene end by 7 bases; junction bases not matched to a gene: 9. Germline assignment: CDR1 MDHEN and CDR2 SYDVKM. The CDR3 is 14 residues long.

The chain recombines TRBV19 with TRBJ2-7, with a possible D match to TRBD2 (5 bases). Germline V gene lookup returns CDR1 LNHDA and CDR2 SQIVND (reference sequence). This CDR3 spans 12 amino acids. Trimming shortened V by 10 bases and J by 7 bases, and 17 bases separated the two germline ends. The CDR3 spells CATRRGDREQYF. DNA for the CDR3: TGTGCCACGAGACGGGGTGATCGGGAGCAGTACTTC.